This TCR beta chain was recorded in a study of cytomegalovirus exposure and HLA in healthy donors. Broader study findings: Most sequenced TCRs were rare (though some public TCRs occurred in many donors). Later analysis identified several of the most significant clusters that appeared linked to common viral pathogens.

With 0 bases clipped from V and 7 bases from J, the junction kept 3 bases outside the gene matches. The CDR3 has 15 residues. CDR1 LNHNV and CDR2 YYDKDF come from the germline V gene (reference sequence). This PCR relied on a set of 60 Vbeta primers and 13 Jbeta primers. Using immunoSEQ multiplex PCR, the repertoire was profiled, and TCRdb retains in-frame clones only, with some absent. The sample holds around 180,000 clones; 79% are singletons and the top ten take 0.69%. In regard to this clone: Its antigen is undetermined.

Sample: PBMCs. This TCR was sampled from a woman in her thirties or forties in good health and CMV-seronegative. The V and J genes are TRBV15 and TRBJ2-1; 10 bases are shared with TRBD2. The CDR3 DNA follows: TGTGCCACCAGCAGAGATAGGACTAGCGGTAATGAGCAGTTCTTC. It codes for CATSRDRTSGNEQFF.